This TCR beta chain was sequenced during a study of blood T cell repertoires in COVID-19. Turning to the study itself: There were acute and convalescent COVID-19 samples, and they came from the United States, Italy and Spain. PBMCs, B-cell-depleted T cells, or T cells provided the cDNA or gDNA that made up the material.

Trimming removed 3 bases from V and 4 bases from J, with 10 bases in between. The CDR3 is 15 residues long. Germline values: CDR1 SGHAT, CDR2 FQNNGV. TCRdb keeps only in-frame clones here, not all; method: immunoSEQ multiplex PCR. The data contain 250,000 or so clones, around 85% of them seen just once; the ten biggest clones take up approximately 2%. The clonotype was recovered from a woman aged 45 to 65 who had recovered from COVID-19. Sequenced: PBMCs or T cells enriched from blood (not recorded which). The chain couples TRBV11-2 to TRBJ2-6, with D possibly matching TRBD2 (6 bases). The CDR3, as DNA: TGTGCCAGCAGCTTGGAGGGTACAGGGGCCAACGTCCTGACTTTC. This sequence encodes CASSLEGTGANVLTF.